This T cell receptor (beta chain) was sequenced in a study of HIV-infected children after antiretroviral therapy interruption. Study-wide background: Continuous-treatment samples came from weeks 0, 48 and 150.

Treatment reported: PENTA 11 planned treatment interruption arm or continuous ART arm. The table lists this clonotype with many counts. With 5 bases removed from V and 7 bases from J, the gap between germline ends came to 20 bases. CDR1 and CDR2 from the germline V gene are SGHVS and FQNEAQ. This CDR3 has 15 residues. Unique molecular identifiers were included in an RNA-based 3' RACE TCR library. In TCRdb, the 3' RACE reads were re-called with MiXCR into one record per CDR3 protein. The sample contains 90,000 or so distinct CDR3 sequences, 6.9% of which appear only once. This TCR came from a pool of human donors with HIV. V usage is TRBV7-8 and J usage is TRBJ1-1; D is uncertain. The sample in question was CD45RA+ CD4+ T cells from PBMCs, pooled from several time points, obtained from a donor given antiretroviral therapy, either interrupted or continuous. The subset denotes: naive CD4+ CD45RA+ CD45RO- T cells. The CDR3 DNA reads TGTGCCAGCAGCCGGGCGGACGGCCTTTGGGATGAAGCTTTCTTT. Amino acids: CASSRADGLWDEAFF.